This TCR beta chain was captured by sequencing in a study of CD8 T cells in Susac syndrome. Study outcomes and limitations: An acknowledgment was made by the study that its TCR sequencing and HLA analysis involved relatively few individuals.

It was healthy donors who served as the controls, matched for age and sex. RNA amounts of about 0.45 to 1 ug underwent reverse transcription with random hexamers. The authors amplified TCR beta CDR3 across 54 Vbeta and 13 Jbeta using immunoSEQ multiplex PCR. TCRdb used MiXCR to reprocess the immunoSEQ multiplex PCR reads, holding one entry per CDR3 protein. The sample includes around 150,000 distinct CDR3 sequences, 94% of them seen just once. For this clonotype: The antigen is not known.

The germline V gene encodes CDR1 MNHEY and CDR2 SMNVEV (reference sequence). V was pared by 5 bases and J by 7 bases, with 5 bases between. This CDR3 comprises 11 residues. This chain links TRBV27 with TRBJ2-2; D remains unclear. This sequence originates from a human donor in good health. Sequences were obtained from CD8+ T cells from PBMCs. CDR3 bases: TGTGCCAGCAGTGGGTTCGGGGAGCTGTTTTTT. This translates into CASSGFGELFF.